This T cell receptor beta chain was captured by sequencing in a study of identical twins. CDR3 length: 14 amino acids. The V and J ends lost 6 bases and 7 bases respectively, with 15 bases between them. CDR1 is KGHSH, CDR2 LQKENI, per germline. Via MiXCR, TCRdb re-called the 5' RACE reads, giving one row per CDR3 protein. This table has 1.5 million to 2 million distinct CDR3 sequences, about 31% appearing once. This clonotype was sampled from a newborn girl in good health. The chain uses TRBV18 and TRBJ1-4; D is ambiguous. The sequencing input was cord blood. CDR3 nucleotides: TGTGCCAGCTCCGGGAGGGAGGATTTTGAAAAACTGTTTTTT. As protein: CASSGREDFEKLFF.